The source of this T cell receptor beta chain is a study of blood T cell repertoires in COVID-19. Germline-derived CDR1 and CDR2 are MDHEN and SYDVKM. The V and J ends lost 5 bases and 12 bases, in that order; junction bases with no gene match: 10. This CDR3 has 14 residues. In the authors' workflow: Nucleated cell number was recorded as an estimate derived from reference gene primer amplification. The repertoire was sequenced with immunoSEQ multiplex PCR; TCRdb's copy has only in-frame clones and lacks some. V and J calls plus clone size are reproduced from that table; the DNA served to infer D and trimming. The top ten hold around 6.9% of the sample, which has about 200,000 clones, almost 85% seen once.

This sequence was found in a human donor with acute or convalescent COVID-19. The donor label of this sample is uncertain. The chain is built from TRBV28 and TRBJ2-7; TRBD2 matches 13 bases. Source material: peripheral blood. The CDR3 reads CASSPSGLAGSSYF. The CDR3 nucleotides read TGTGCCAGCAGTCCATCGGGACTAGCGGGATCTTCGTACTTC.